These T cell receptor beta chains were read from a single sample in a study of T-cell memory formation after mild COVID-19. A single record per CDR3 protein comes from TCRdb applying MiXCR to the 5' RACE reads. The sample carries roughly 600,000 distinct CDR3 sequences, roughly 17% recorded once. The sequenced sample was PBMCs or a T cell subset sorted from them (not recorded which). These receptors were taken from an adult woman who had mild COVID-19 (a few samples of this study predate the infection). Cell type and time point are not known. The CDR3 runs from the conserved cysteine through the conserved F or W. A D gene is named only where the DNA matches it firmly. Part of the rows lack a size; the others show once, few, many or a class for expanded clones.

clone size	V gene	D gene	J gene	CDR3 DNA	CDR3 protein
few	TRBV12-3/TRBV12-4	.	TRBJ2-2	TGTGCCAGCAGTTTCGCGACACTTAACACCGGGGAGCTGTTTTTT	CASSFATLNTGELFF
.	TRBV19	.	TRBJ1-4	TGTGCCAGTAGTACCCGTCATAGGGTAGAAGAAAAACTGTTTTTT	CASSTRHRVEEKLFF
few	TRBV6-2/TRBV6-3	TRBD2	TRBJ2-1	TGTGCCAGCAGTTATTCGGGACTAGCGGGGATCTACAATGAGCAGTTCTTC	CASSYSGLAGIYNEQFF
few	TRBV5-5	.	TRBJ2-5	TGTGCCAGCAGTCGTCGGGAAGGGAGCCAAGAGACCCAGTACTTC	CASSRREGSQETQYF
few	TRBV4-3	.	TRBJ1-1	TGCGCCAGCAGCCCCCGCCTCTTCTCCACTGAAGCTTTCTTT	CASSPRLFSTEAFF
few	TRBV7-2	TRBD1	TRBJ1-2	TGTGCCAGCAGATCACCTGGACAGGGCTATGGCTACACCTTC	CASRSPGQGYGYTF
few	TRBV9	.	TRBJ2-7	TGTGCCAGCAGCCCAGGAACCCACGAGCAGTACTTC	CASSPGTHEQYF
few	TRBV25-1	TRBD1	TRBJ2-5	TGTGCCAGCAGTGCGGACAGGGTGATGGAGACCCAGTACTTC	CASSADRVMETQYF
.	TRBV9	TRBD2	TRBJ2-5	TGTGCCAGCAGCGTAGCTCAGGTACCTAGCGGTCAAGAGACCCAGTACTTC	CASSVAQVPSGQETQYF
.	TRBV24-1	.	TRBJ1-5	TGTGCCACCAGTGACGCCGATCAGCCCCAGCATTTT	CATSDADQPQHF
many	TRBV20-1	.	TRBJ2-7	TGCAGTGCTAGGAAGCAGGCCGATTTCTACGAGCAGTACTTC	CSARKQADFYEQYF
few	TRBV12-5	.	TRBJ2-3	TGTGCTAGTGGTTTGACCCCATCTTCCACAGATACGCAGTATTTT	CASGLTPSSTDTQYF
few	TRBV30	.	TRBJ2-7	TGTGCCTGGAGTGTATGGATCCGAGGACGGAGTTCCTACGAGCAGTACTTC	CAWSVWIRGRSSYEQYF
many	TRBV27	TRBD1	TRBJ1-2	TGTGCCAGCAGTTGGGACAGGACCTATGGCTACACCTTC	CASSWDRTYGYTF
.	TRBV5-1	.	TRBJ1-2	TGCGCCAGCAGCGCAAGCCGTAGCCGCAACTATGGCTACACCTTC	CASSASRSRNYGYTF
few	TRBV4-1	TRBD2	TRBJ2-5	TGCGCCAGCAGCCAATCTGGACTAGCGGGGGGACAAGAGACCCAGTACTTC	CASSQSGLAGGQETQYF
.	TRBV20-1	.	TRBJ1-5	TGCAGTGCTAGGGCCGGGCGGCGGGGGGATCAGCCCCAGCATTTT	CSARAGRRGDQPQHF
few	TRBV7-9	.	TRBJ2-5	TGTGCCAGCAGCTTGAACTTCCTGGGAGAGGAGACCCAGTACTTC	CASSLNFLGEETQYF
.	TRBV4-3	.	TRBJ2-1	TGCGCCAGCAGCCAAGTACGGGGCGGGGCGGGGCGAACCTACAATGAGCAGTTCTTC	CASSQVRGGAGRTYNEQFF
once	TRBV27	TRBD1	TRBJ2-7	TGTGCCAGCAGTATGGGACAGGGAGTTGGCGAGCAGTACTTC	CASSMGQGVGEQYF
few	TRBV9	TRBD2	TRBJ2-4	TGTGCCAGCAGCCAGCGGGAAGCGGGTATGCTTGACATTCAGTACTTC	CASSQREAGMLDIQYF
.	TRBV12-3/TRBV12-4	TRBD2	TRBJ2-3	TGTGCCAGCAGTCCTATGGCGGGAGGCACAGATACGCAGTATTTT	CASSPMAGGTDTQYF
few	TRBV30	.	TRBJ2-6	TGTGCCTGGAGTACAGGGATTGGGGCCAACGTCCTGACTTTC	CAWSTGIGANVLTF
.	TRBV4-2	TRBD2	TRBJ2-1	TGTGCCAGCAGCCGAGCGGGAGAGTCCTACAATGAGCAGTTCTTC	CASSRAGESYNEQFF
.	TRBV10-3	.	TRBJ2-7	TGTGCCATCAGTGCCGGCGAGGGGATGGAAGAGCAGTACTTC	CAISAGEGMEEQYF
.	TRBV9	TRBD2	TRBJ2-5	TGTGCCAGCAGCGTAGCTAGCGGGACAACGCAAGAGACCCAGTACTTC	CASSVASGTTQETQYF
.	TRBV29-1	.	TRBJ1-2	TGCAGCGTAGTCAAGGTTGCCTATGGCTACACCTTC	CSVVKVAYGYTF
few	TRBV6-5	.	TRBJ2-3	TGTGCCAGCAGTTACTCAGGTGGGGGGACCAGCACAGATACGCAGTATTTT	CASSYSGGGTSTDTQYF
.	TRBV3-1	TRBD2	TRBJ2-2	TGTGCCAGCAGCCAACGTGTAGCTAGCGGGAGTCACGGGGAGCTGTTTTTT	CASSQRVASGSHGELFF
few	TRBV30	TRBD2	TRBJ2-1	TGTGCCTGGCGACTAGCGGGGGACAATGAGCAGTTCTTC	CAWRLAGDNEQFF
few	TRBV7-9	TRBD2	TRBJ2-1	TGTGCCAGCAGCACGGGACTAGCGTACTACAATGAGCAGTTCTTC	CASSTGLAYYNEQFF
few	TRBV4-1	TRBD2	TRBJ2-1	TGCGCCAGCAGCCATATCCCCCCCGGGAGCGGGGGAACGATTGAGCAGTTCTTC	CASSHIPPGSGGTIEQFF
.	TRBV5-6	TRBD1	TRBJ1-6	TGTGCCAGCAGCTTGAGGACCGGGACAGGTGATTCACCCCTCCACTTT	CASSLRTGTGDSPLHF
.	TRBV3-1	.	TRBJ2-7	TGTGCCAGCAGCCAAGATGGGCGGGTCTACGAACAGTACTTC	CASSQDGRVYEQYF
.	TRBV5-1	TRBD1	TRBJ2-6	TGCGCCAGCAGCTTCGGACGACAGGGACCTTCTGGGGCCAACGTCCTGACTTTC	CASSFGRQGPSGANVLTF
many	TRBV12-3/TRBV12-4	TRBD2	TRBJ2-7	TGTGCCAGCAGTTCGTCGGGCGGGAGGGTATACTACGAGCAGTACTTC	CASSSSGGRVYYEQYF
.	TRBV21-1	.	TRBJ2-2	TGTGCCAGCACCATGGACGGGGAGCACCGGTCGGCGAACACCGGGGAGCTGTTTTTT	CASTMDGEHRSANTGELFF
.	TRBV5-1	TRBD1	TRBJ1-1	TGCGCCAGCAGCCGCTACAGGGGGCGAGGAGTGAACACTGAAGCTTTCTTT	CASSRYRGRGVNTEAFF
.	TRBV9	.	TRBJ2-2	TGTGCCAGCAGGTTGACTTCGAACACCGGGGAGCTGTTTTTT	CASRLTSNTGELFF
many	TRBV7-2	.	TRBJ2-3	TGTGCCAGCAGCTTAAGAAATACGCAGTATTTT	CASSLRNTQYF
few	TRBV28	.	TRBJ1-3	TGTGCCAGCAGTTTCCCGGGGATCTCTGGAAACACCATATATTTT	CASSFPGISGNTIYF
.	TRBV5-1	TRBD2	TRBJ2-1	TGCGCCAGCAGCTCGTCTACCCAAGCGGGGGGCCTCCTCTCCTACAATGAGCAGTTCTTC	CASSSSTQAGGLLSYNEQFF
many	TRBV7-3	TRBD2	TRBJ2-3	TGTGCCAGCAGCTTACGACTAGCGGGGAGCACAGATACGCAGTATTTT	CASSLRLAGSTDTQYF
few	TRBV7-2	.	TRBJ2-3	TGTGCCAGCAGCTTAAAGGGCAGGTCCACAGATACGCAGTATTTT	CASSLKGRSTDTQYF
few	TRBV6-5	.	TRBJ2-7	TGTGCCAGCAGTTATTCCTCGTTAGCCTCCAGCGAGCAGTACTTC	CASSYSSLASSEQYF
.	TRBV24-1	.	TRBJ2-4	TGTGCCACCAGTGACCGGGAGTTGGGACAGTCGAGCCTAGCCAAAAACATTCAGTACTTC	CATSDRELGQSSLAKNIQYF
.	TRBV12-3/TRBV12-4	TRBD1	TRBJ2-2	TGTGCCAGCAGTTCGGCCTACAGACAGGGAGTCGTGCCCGGGGAGCTGTTTTTT	CASSSAYRQGVVPGELFF
.	TRBV5-6	.	TRBJ1-1	TGTGCCAGCAGCTTGGGGGACTACGGGCATGAAGCTTTCTTT	CASSLGDYGHEAFF
many	TRBV20-1	TRBD2	TRBJ2-7	TGCAGTGCTAGAGCTTCCCCCGGGGGGGGGCGATCCTACGAGCAGTACTTC	CSARASPGGGRSYEQYF
few	TRBV6-4	.	TRBJ2-7	TGTGCCAGCACCAGGACAGCAAGTACCTACGAGCAGTACTTC	CASTRTASTYEQYF
.	TRBV20-1	TRBD2	TRBJ2-4	TGCAGTGCTAGCGACGGACTAGCAGGCAACATTCAGTACTTC	CSASDGLAGNIQYF
few	TRBV7-3	.	TRBJ2-1	TGTGCCAGCAGCTTGCCCCCGGGGGATGAGCAGTTCTTC	CASSLPPGDEQFF
.	TRBV7-6	.	TRBJ2-2	TGTGCCAGCAGTTCGGACTATCCCCCGGGGGAGCTGTTTTTT	CASSSDYPPGELFF
.	TRBV7-6	TRBD2	TRBJ2-3	TGTGCCAGCAGCTTAGCCTTCCGTGGGACGGGGGGAGATACGCAGTATTTT	CASSLAFRGTGGDTQYF